The 27 T cell receptor beta chains below all came from one sample that was sequenced in a study of blood T cell repertoires in COVID-19. Sequenced by immunoSEQ multiplex PCR; TCRdb stores in-frame clones only, minus some. The table shows about 18,000 clones, with 81% occurring only once. The sample comprised peripheral blood. The source of these receptors is a man in his forties or fifties with active or convalescent COVID-19.

The V and J genes are TRBV5-4 and TRBJ1-2; 8 bases match TRBD1. The junction had 12 bases not matched to a gene; V was cut back by 0 bases and J by 5 bases. The CDR3 consists of 17 residues. The germline V gene encodes CDR1 SGHNT and CDR2 YYREEE (reference sequence). CDR3: CASSLASRGQGEYGYTF. Written as DNA, the CDR3 is TGTGCCAGCAGCTTGGCTTCTCGAGGACAGGGAGAGTATGGCTACACCTTC.

The chain links TRBV5-6 to TRBJ1-4; D not certain. Trimming removed 0 bases at V and 4 bases at J, with 7 bases between. The CDR3 runs to 14 residues. In germline, CDR1 is SGHDT, CDR2 YYEEEE. CDR3 in DNA: TGTGCCAGCAGCTTGGGGCGGATTAATGAAAAACTGTTTTTT. It encodes CASSLGRINEKLFF. Complete variable domain (other parts from reference TRBV5-6 and TRBJ1-4): DAGVTQSPTHLIKTRGQQVTLRCSPKSGHDTVSWYQQALGQGPQFIFQYYEEEERQRGNFPDRFSGHQFPNYSSELNVNALLLGDSALYLCASSLGRINEKLFFGSGTQLSVL.

This clone was counted only a few times. The chain employs TRBV6-6 and TRBJ1-2; perhaps TRBD1 as D (6 bases). The CDR3 covers 15 residues. V lost 2 bases and J 3 bases, leaving 13 bases between the germline ends. Germline V gives CDR1 MNHNY, CDR2 SVGAGI (reference sequence). This CDR3 is CASSYPPDSHYGYTF. The CDR3 DNA is TGTGCCAGCAGTTACCCGCCGGACAGTCACTATGGCTACACCTTC.

This chain joins TRBV9 and TRBJ2-3, with TRBD2 identical over 13 bases. Per germline, CDR1 SGDLS and CDR2 YYNGEE. This CDR3 spans 15 amino acids. The V and J ends lost 0 bases and 6 bases, in that order; junction bases with no gene match: 1. Here the CDR3 DNA reads TGTGCCAGCAGCGTAGCACTAGCGGGGGGGGATACGCAGTATTTT. The encoded protein is CASSVALAGGDTQYF.

The genes are TRBV4-3 and TRBJ1-3; D unclear. Deletions cut 0 bases from V and 6 bases from J, with 9 bases between. The V gene's germline CDR1 is LGHNA and CDR2 YSLEER. The CDR3 is 14 residues long. CDR3 loop: CASSQDSLANTIYF. The CDR3 nucleotides read TGCGCCAGCAGCCAAGATTCCTTGGCAAACACCATATATTTT.

This clone was observed a single time. The chain links TRBV27 to TRBJ2-3; TRBD2 might be the D (5 bases). This CDR3 is 15 amino acids long. CDR1 is MNHEY, CDR2 SMNVEV, per germline (reference sequence). V was pared by 8 bases and J by 1 base, with 16 bases between. The CDR3 here is CASSSWTDGTDTQYF. The CDR3 DNA follows: TGTGCCAGCTCCTCATGGACTGACGGCACAGATACGCAGTATTTT.

The gene calls are TRBV5-6 and TRBJ2-7; 7 bases fit TRBD1. Per the germline V gene, CDR1 is SGHDT and CDR2 is YYEEEE. The CDR3 runs 17 residues. The V segment lost 4 bases and the J segment 0 bases; nucleotides outside the gene matches: 13. Written as DNA, the CDR3 is TGTGCCAGCAGCCTGTTAGGAGTCAGGGGGACCTCCTACGAGCAGTACTTC. Translating gives CASSLLGVRGTSYEQYF.

The CDR3 nucleotides are TGTGCCAGCAGCTCTTTGGGGCCCAGGGGAAGGGATACGCAGTATTTT. It translates to CASSSLGPRGRDTQYF. The rearrangement joins TRBV7-8 to TRBJ2-3, with a weak D call TRBD1 (6 bases). Trimming removed 4 bases at V and 6 bases at J, with 20 bases between. Germline-derived CDR1 and CDR2 are SGHVS and FQNEAQ. The CDR3 is 16 residues long.

The chain joins TRBV27 to TRBJ2-1, with 8 positions matching TRBD1. Trimming at V came to 2 bases and at J to 8 bases, leaving 20 bases not matched to a gene. CDR1 MNHEY and CDR2 SMNVEV come from the germline V gene (reference sequence). The CDR3 is 19 amino acids. The CDR3 here is CASSLDGDRWRGQGDEQFF. The CDR3 DNA sequence: TGTGCCAGCAGTTTAGATGGGGACAGGTGGAGGGGGCAGGGGGATGAGCAGTTCTTC.

This clone has only one observation. The rearrangement joins TRBV4-1 to TRBJ1-4, with D tentatively TRBD1 (5 bases). Trimming removed 11 bases at V and 0 bases at J, with 16 bases between. CDR3 length: 15 residues. Germline loops: CDR1 MGHRA, CDR2 YSYEKL. The CDR3 nucleotides read TGCGCCGCTGGGGGGTACAGTGCAACTAATGAAAAACTGTTTTTT. Protein sequence: CAAGGYSATNEKLFF.

This rearrangement joins TRBV4-2 to TRBJ1-6; unclear D gene. V lost 1 base and J 9 bases, leaving 19 bases between the germline ends. Germline CDR1 LGHNA, CDR2 YNFKEQ. The CDR3 has 17 amino acids. The CDR3, as DNA: TGTGCCAGCAGCCAAGCCCAAAGTGAACCTTTGAGTTCACCCCTCCACTTT. Its translation: CASSQAQSEPLSSPLHF.

J is TRBJ1-1 and V is TRBV4-1; TRBD1 agrees at 9 bases. The CDR3 is 16 residues long. Trimming at V came to 7 bases and at J to 3 bases, leaving 12 bases not matched to a gene. The germline V gene encodes CDR1 MGHRA and CDR2 YSYEKL. CDR3 amino acids: CASTRDRDGLDTEAFF. In DNA form, the CDR3 reads TGCGCCAGCACCAGGGACAGGGATGGTCTCGACACTGAAGCTTTCTTT.

V gene TRBV15 combines with J gene TRBJ2-5; tentative D call: TRBD1 (6 bases). The CDR3 sequence is 14 residues long. The germline CDR1 and CDR2 sequences are LNHNV and YYDKDF (reference sequence). V lost 0 bases and J lost 5, with 10 bases in between. The DNA of the CDR3 is TGTGCCACCAGCAGAGATGGGGGCTTGGAGACCCAGTACTTC. This encodes CATSRDGGLETQYF.

V is TRBV6-5 and J is TRBJ1-3, with D unresolved. V was trimmed by 8 bases and J by 0 bases, leaving 11 bases between them. The CDR3 runs 14 residues. CDR1 and CDR2 (germline): MNHEY, SVGAGI. The CDR3: CASQQFYSGNTIYF. The CDR3, as DNA: TGTGCCAGCCAACAGTTCTACTCTGGAAACACCATATATTTT.

The V gene is TRBV18, the J gene TRBJ1-4; 9 nucleotides agree with TRBD1. Trimming at V came to 5 bases and at J to 4 bases, leaving 8 bases not matched to a gene. The germline V gene has CDR1 KGHSH and CDR2 LQKENI. The CDR3 is 16 residues long. In DNA form, the CDR3 reads TGTGCCAGCTCATCACAGGGGGCCGAAGGTAATGAAAAACTGTTTTTT. Translated, it gives CASSSQGAEGNEKLFF.

This clone was counted once. This chain links TRBV19 with TRBJ1-2; D might be TRBD1 (5 bases). The CDR3 length is 13 residues. Germline V CDR1 and CDR2: LNHDA, SQIVND (reference sequence). V was shortened by 3 bases and J by 8 bases, with 13 bases between the two germline ends. CDR3 loop: CASSIRRGEGYTF. In DNA, the CDR3 is TGTGCCAGTAGTATTAGGCGGGGGGAAGGCTACACCTTC.

The table lists this clone with a count of one. The CDR3 spells CSASNRGNQPQHF. In DNA, the CDR3 is TGCAGTGCTAGTAACAGGGGCAATCAGCCCCAGCATTTT. The V gene is TRBV20-1, the J gene TRBJ1-5; a possible D gene is TRBD1 (6 bases). Trimming left V 3 bases short and J 2 bases short, with 8 bases between. CDR1 and CDR2 (germline): DFQATT, SNEGSKA (reference sequence). The CDR3 covers 13 residues.

The chain joins TRBV5-1 to TRBJ2-3, with a tentative D call TRBD1 (6 bases). Germline CDR1 SGHRS, CDR2 YFSETQ. Trimming took off 0 bases at V and 3 bases at J, with 11 bases between the two ends. The CDR3 is 15 residues long. CDR3 protein: CASSLERGWTDTQYF. CDR3 coding DNA: TGCGCCAGCAGCTTGGAAAGGGGGTGGACAGATACGCAGTATTTT.

CDR3 residues: CASSPRVPGLGEKLFF. The CDR3 nucleotides read TGTGCCAGCTCACCAAGAGTTCCAGGGCTAGGGGAAAAACTGTTTTTT. The chain joins TRBV18 to TRBJ1-4; D possibly corresponds to TRBD1 (5 bases). V was cut by 2 bases and J by 8 bases, with 18 bases left in between. From germline, CDR1 is KGHSH and CDR2 LQKENI. This CDR3 spans 16 amino acids. The full variable domain, completed using reference TRBV18 and TRBJ1-4, is NAGVMQNPRHLVRRRGQEARLRCSPMKGHSHVYWYRQLPEEGLKFMVYLQKENIIDESGMPKERFSAEFPKEGPSILRIQQVVRGDSAAYFCASSPRVPGLGEKLFFGSGTQLSVL.

The rearrangement uses TRBV2 and TRBJ1-3, with D maybe TRBD1 (5 bases). The ends were cut back, 2 bases at V and 3 bases at J, with 8 bases in the middle. The CDR3 contains 14 residues. Looked up from germline, CDR1 is SNHLY and CDR2 is FYNNEI. The DNA of the CDR3 is TGTGCCAGCAGTGAATCAGGGTATGGAAACACCATATATTTT. Amino acid sequence: CASSESGYGNTIYF.

CDR3 in amino acids: CASSLGVGAIGGYTF. The DNA of the CDR3 is TGTGCCAGCAGCTTAGGGGTGGGGGCGATTGGAGGCTACACCTTC. The V and J genes are TRBV7-2 and TRBJ1-2, with a weak D call TRBD1 (6 bases). Germline V gives CDR1 SGHTA, CDR2 FQGNSA. V was cut by 1 base and J by 8 bases, with 17 bases left in between. The CDR3 runs to 15 residues.

The chain recombines TRBV7-5 with TRBJ1-3. TRBV7-5 is described as a pseudogene. This CDR3 has 16 residues. Written as DNA, the CDR3 is TGTGCCAGAAGCTTAAATCTGCGGGTGTTTGGAAACACCATATATTTT. It codes for CARSLNLRVFGNTIYF.

The chain couples TRBV30 to TRBJ2-3; 7 bases are a match to TRBD1. V lost 1 base to trimming and J lost 0 bases; unmatched junction nucleotides: 10. This CDR3 has 17 residues. CDR1 is GTSNPN, CDR2 SVGIG, per germline (reference sequence). In nucleotides, the CDR3 is TGTGCCTGGAGTGCCGGGACAGTCTATTTTAGCACAGATACGCAGTATTTT. Residues: CAWSAGTVYFSTDTQYF.

The CDR3 spells CASSLDRAGIDGYTF. CDR3 in DNA: TGTGCCAGCAGCCTCGACAGGGCGGGAATAGATGGCTACACCTTC. The chain is built from TRBV7-2 and TRBJ1-2; 7 bases are a match to TRBD1. The length of the CDR3 is 15 residues. V was clipped by 5 bases and J by 6 bases; unmatched bases: 12. Germline assignment: CDR1 SGHTA and CDR2 FQGNSA.

This clone was seen only a few times. V usage is TRBV2 and J usage is TRBJ2-3, with 10 positions matching TRBD1. J was trimmed by 6 bases and V by 5 bases; bases with no gene match: 8. This CDR3 comprises 15 residues. Germline assignment: CDR1 SNHLY and CDR2 FYNNEI. CDR3 nucleotides: TGTGCCAGCAGTAGATCCGGGACAGGGGAGGATACGCAGTATTTT. This sequence encodes CASSRSGTGEDTQYF.

The chain is built from TRBV18 and TRBJ1-5; weak D call: TRBD1 (5 bases). CDR1 and CDR2 (germline): KGHSH, LQKENI. CDR3 length: 15 amino acids. With 2 bases removed from V and 6 bases from J, the gap between germline ends came to 14 bases. DNA of the CDR3: TGTGCCAGCTCACCAGAATCCCGGGGGAGTCAGCCCCAGCATTTT. Translation gives CASSPESRGSQPQHF.

This clone was detected only a few times. The gene calls are TRBV5-8 and TRBJ1-2; D gene uncertain. Germline V gives CDR1 SGHTS, CDR2 YDEGEE. The CDR3 is 13 amino acids. Trimming took 9 bases from V and 5 from J, leaving 17 bases between them. The CDR3 reads CATLREGFYGYTF. The DNA for the CDR3 is TGTGCCACCCTGAGGGAGGGCTTTTATGGCTACACCTTC.